The clone carrying this T cell receptor (beta chain) was observed at least ten times. The data belong to a study of response to subunit inactivated influenza vaccine. TCRdb redid the calling of the RT-PCR reads with MiXCR, one entry per CDR3 protein. The sample yields more than 400,000 distinct CDR3 sequences, approximately 7.7% seen once. This CDR3 is 14 amino acids long. V lost 5 bases to trimming and J lost 0 bases, with 11 bases between them. The germline V gene has CDR1 DFQATT and CDR2 SNEGSKA (reference sequence). The specimen was PBMCs from blood, collected less than 25 months after vaccination. The sequence came from a man aged 50-75 years who received an inactivated influenza vaccine. This sequence joins TRBV20-1 and TRBJ2-4; D gene unclear. CDR3 residues: CSASRQVAKNIQYF. DNA for the CDR3: TGCAGTGCTTCTCGACAAGTAGCCAAAAACATTCAGTACTTC.